The 7 T cell receptor beta chains listed next were all sequenced from one sample in a study of blood T cell repertoires in COVID-19. Produced via immunoSEQ multiplex PCR; TCRdb's table is partial and in-frame only. The data hold approximately 280,000 clones, with approximately 89% observed a single time. Specimen: PBMCs or T cells enriched from blood (not recorded which). The source of these receptors is a woman aged 55-69 years who had recovered from COVID-19.

The chain uses TRBV24-1 and TRBJ2-7, with 7 bases lining up with TRBD2. The germline V gene has CDR1 KGHDR and CDR2 SFDVKD. The length of the CDR3 is 16 residues. The trim removed 2 bases at V and 0 bases at J, leaving 6 bases unmatched. In nucleotides, the CDR3 is TGTGCCACCAGTGATTCTTCAGCGGGGCACTCCTACGAGCAGTACTTC. Translating it yields CATSDSSAGHSYEQYF.

This clone was seen once. This sample includes further DNA sequences coding for the same CDR3. The chain joins TRBV5-1 to TRBJ1-1, with unresolved D. Germline V gene data show CDR1 as SGHRS and CDR2 as YFSETQ. This CDR3 region has 13 residues. Trimming took off 2 bases at V and 2 bases at J, with 7 bases between the two ends. The CDR3 sequence: CASSFGGNTEAFF. The CDR3 nucleotides read TGCGCCAGCAGCTTTGGAGGAAACACTGAAGCTTTCTTT.

This chain's CDR3 is CASSQGGEKLFF. CDR3 nucleotides: TGTGCCAGTAGTCAGGGTGGAGAAAAACTGTTTTTT. The chain employs TRBV19 and TRBJ1-4; TRBD1 might be the D (5 bases). Trimming took off 5 bases at V and 8 bases at J, with 9 bases between the two ends. The CDR3 has 12 residues. CDR1 is LNHDA, CDR2 SQIVND, per germline (reference sequence).

This chain links TRBV7-8 with TRBJ2-7; no definite D call. V was pared by 3 bases and J by 3 bases, with 12 bases between. From germline, CDR1 is SGHVS and CDR2 FQNEAQ. The CDR3 runs to 14 residues. The CDR3 nucleotides read TGTGCCAGCAGCTTCTCCGGGTATGGCTACGAGCAGTACTTC. The encoded protein is CASSFSGYGYEQYF.

The chain carries TRBV5-1 and TRBJ1-6, with a weak D call TRBD1 (5 bases). V was trimmed by 7 bases and J by 7 bases, leaving 21 bases between them. CDR3 length: 16 residues. Germline V gene lookup returns CDR1 SGHRS and CDR2 YFSETQ. CDR3 coding DNA: TGCGCCAGCTCAACCTACGTGGGGGGGAGGAATTCACCCCTCCACTTT. Encoded protein: CASSTYVGGRNSPLHF.

The gene calls are TRBV6-4 and TRBJ1-5, with D possibly matching TRBD1 (5 bases). V lost 3 bases and J lost 10, with 13 bases in between. This CDR3 has 13 amino acids. Germline V gene lookup returns CDR1 MRHNA and CDR2 SNTAGT. CDR3 in DNA: TGTGCCAGCAGTGAACAGGCCTTAGGCCCCCAGCATTTT. Protein sequence: CASSEQALGPQHF.

The chain couples TRBV12-3 or TRBV12-4 to TRBJ1-3; TRBD1 might be the D (6 bases). Trimming took off 8 bases at V and 4 bases at J, with 9 bases between the two ends. The CDR3 consists of 12 residues. CDR3 sequence: CASRQGGNTIYF. CDR3 sequence (DNA): TGTGCCAGCCGTCAGGGGGGAAACACCATATATTTT.